One and the same sample provided the 22 T cell receptor beta chains below, sequenced in a study of blood T cells in healthy people across ages. A sample-barcoded 5' primer and a J-beta primer mix were used in a second PCR of about 7 to 12 cycles. TCRdb reprocessed the 5' RACE reads via MiXCR and lists one record per CDR3 protein. The sample holds about 650,000 distinct CDR3 sequences; about 32% are singletons and the top ten take roughly 15%. The specimen was blood. These TCRs come from a woman older than 75 in good health.

There are many counts of this clonotype. V usage is TRBV6-6 and J usage is TRBJ1-4; D might be TRBD1 (5 bases). Germline loops: CDR1 MNHNY, CDR2 SVGAGI (reference sequence). The V end lost 3 bases, the J end lost 5 bases, and 13 bases lay between the germline ends. The CDR3 is 15 residues long. Here the CDR3 reads CASSYFQGANEKLFF. The CDR3 nucleotides are TGTGCCAGCAGTTATTTTCAGGGAGCAAATGAAAAACTGTTTTTT.

In this sample, this clonotype turned up many times. The chain links TRBV4-2 to TRBJ1-5, with D tentatively TRBD1 (5 bases). V gave up 0 bases and J gave up 6 bases, with 9 bases separating them. Germline loops: CDR1 LGHNA, CDR2 YNFKEQ. CDR3 length: 14 amino acids. CDR3 nucleotides: TGTGCCAGCAGCCAAGAAGGGGTTGGTCAGCCCCAGCATTTT. Amino acid sequence: CASSQEGVGQPQHF.

This clonotype was seen repeatedly, ten times or more. The V gene is TRBV24-1, the J gene TRBJ2-1, with TRBD2 matching 8 bases. V gave up 3 bases and J gave up 6 bases; unmatched junction bases: 3. The CDR3 has 14 amino acids. Germline CDR1 is KGHDR and CDR2 is SFDVKD. This chain's CDR3 is CATSDTGGLNEQFF. The CDR3 coding sequence is TGTGCCACCAGTGATACGGGGGGGCTCAATGAGCAGTTCTTC.

V gene TRBV2 combines with J gene TRBJ2-7; no definite D call. The V end was cut by 6 bases, the J end by 5 bases, with 17 bases between. Germline loops: CDR1 SNHLY, CDR2 FYNNEI. The CDR3 contains 14 residues. CDR3 region: CASRGIGLGDEQYF. The CDR3 DNA is TGTGCCAGCAGAGGAATAGGGTTGGGTGACGAGCAGTACTTC.

The V and J genes are TRBV7-9 and TRBJ2-5, with TRBD1 identical over 9 bases. The CDR3 runs to 16 residues. Germline V lookup: CDR1 SEHNR, CDR2 FQNEAQ (reference sequence). The ends lost 4 bases at V and 4 bases at J; junction bases unmatched: 10. The CDR3 region is CASSYSPGTGRETQYF. The CDR3 DNA reads as TGTGCCAGCAGCTATAGTCCCGGGACAGGGCGAGAGACCCAGTACTTC.

This clonotype was observed at least ten times. The chain employs TRBV29-1 and TRBJ2-1; TRBD1 matches 7 bases. V dropped 6 bases and J dropped 4; count of bases not matched to a gene: 9. CDR3 length: 14 residues. Germline CDR1 SQVTM, CDR2 ANQGSEA. The CDR3 coding sequence is TGCAGCGTCCGACACACAGGGGTTTACAATGAGCAGTTCTTC. Translation: CSVRHTGVYNEQFF.

Turning to this clonotype: One base away lies a much larger clone, so this may be a sequencing read error. The rearrangement uses TRBV12-5 and TRBJ2-5, with 10 bases lining up with TRBD1. With the DNA end fitting TRBJ2-7 better, the J assignment may be wrong. Germline CDR1 is LGHNT and CDR2 is FRNRAP. This CDR3 is built from 14 residues. The CDR3 coding sequence is TGTGCTGGTGGCCTCGACAGGGGGCCCCACGAGCAGTACTTC. Translated: CAGGLDRGPHEQYF.

This clonotype was recorded once. The chain is built from TRBV6-1 and TRBJ2-7, with 9 bases lining up with TRBD1. V lost 8 bases, J lost 0 bases, and 11 bases stayed unmatched. There are 16 residues in the CDR3. The germline V gene has CDR1 MNHNS and CDR2 SASEGT. The CDR3 spells CASGDGTGKNSYEQYF. CDR3 coding DNA: TGTGCCAGCGGGGATGGGACAGGGAAAAACTCCTACGAGCAGTACTTC.

Concerning this clonotype itself: This could be a read error, since a much larger clone is one nucleotide away. CDR3 protein: CTSSQTWGSGNEQFF. CDR3 bases: TGTACCAGCAGCCAAACCTGGGGTTCGGGCAATGAGCAGTTCTTC. The chain couples TRBV11-2 to TRBJ2-1; D gene unclear. The CDR3 runs 15 residues. Per germline, CDR1 SGHAT and CDR2 FQNNGV.

This clonotype has at least ten counts. This chain connects TRBV27 to TRBJ2-3, with unresolved D. Germline loops: CDR1 MNHEY, CDR2 SMNVEV (reference sequence). The CDR3 is 13 amino acids. The V end lost 5 bases, the J end lost 3 bases, and 9 bases lay between the germline ends. This CDR3 is CASSKMRTDTQYF. The CDR3 coding sequence is TGTGCCAGCAGTAAGATGAGGACAGATACGCAGTATTTT.

This clonotype occurred many times. The CDR3 nucleotides read TGTGCCAGCAGCCACTCGACGGGATATGAGCAGTTCTTC. Protein sequence: CASSHSTGYEQFF. This chain uses TRBV3-1 with TRBJ2-1, with a weak D call TRBD2 (5 bases). Germline V gene data show CDR1 as LGHDT and CDR2 as YNNKEL (reference sequence). The CDR3 extends over 13 amino acids. Trimming removed 3 bases from V and 8 bases from J, with 11 bases in between.

This clonotype was counted many times. The V and J genes are TRBV18 and TRBJ2-5; 8 bases match TRBD2. Trimming took 3 bases from V and 5 from J; bases not matched to a gene: 5. Germline values: CDR1 KGHSH, CDR2 LQKENI. The CDR3 extends over 14 amino acids. The CDR3 reads CASSPRTSWETQYF. In DNA form, the CDR3 reads TGTGCCAGCTCACCCCGGACTAGCTGGGAGACCCAGTACTTC.

The chain couples TRBV5-6 to TRBJ1-4, with a tentative D call TRBD1 (5 bases). The CDR3 has 18 amino acids. V was clipped by 0 bases and J by 5 bases, with 20 bases between them. Germline V gives CDR1 SGHDT, CDR2 YYEEEE. CDR3 residues: CASSLGAGLVGGNEKLFF. Written as DNA, the CDR3 is TGTGCCAGCAGCTTGGGGGCGGGACTAGTTGGAGGCAATGAAAAACTGTTTTTT.

This clonotype was found many times. The chain is built from TRBV2 and TRBJ1-2; tentatively, D is TRBD1 (6 bases). The CDR3 has 12 amino acids. The germline V gene has CDR1 SNHLY and CDR2 FYNNEI. The V end was cut by 8 bases, the J end by 1 base, with 8 bases between. The DNA for the CDR3 is TGTGCCAGCGCGGACAGTAACTATGGCTACACCTTC. Amino acids: CASADSNYGYTF.

This clonotype was observed many times. The chain links TRBV5-4 to TRBJ2-1; TRBD2 matches at 9 bases. V trimming: 1 base; J trimming: 5 bases; junction bases outside the gene matches: 4. The germline V gene encodes CDR1 SGHNT and CDR2 YYREEE (reference sequence). This CDR3 spans 15 amino acids. The CDR3 nucleotides read TGTGCCAGCAGCTTGACAGCGGGGGGTCACAATGAGCAGTTCTTC. It codes for CASSLTAGGHNEQFF.

This chain connects TRBV21-1 to TRBJ2-3. TRBV21-1 is a pseudogene. CDR3 length: 14 residues. In nucleotides, the CDR3 is TGTGCCAGAGGAGCCAATTCTAGCACAGATACGCAGTATTTT. Encoded protein: CARGANSSTDTQYF.

The chain uses TRBV6-5 and TRBJ2-1; D might be TRBD1 or TRBD2, each matching 7 bases. Trimming shortened V by 2 bases and J by 7 bases, and 12 bases separated the two germline ends. Germline CDR1 is MNHEY and CDR2 is SVGAGI. The CDR3 loop spans 14 amino acids. For the CDR3, the DNA is TGTGCCAGCAGTTACAGACAGGGAGGGAATGAGCAGTTCTTC. Its protein is CASSYRQGGNEQFF.

The chain recombines TRBV6-6 with TRBJ1-1; D is unclear. The germline CDR1 and CDR2 sequences are MNHNY and SVGAGI (reference sequence). This CDR3 is built from 15 residues. V was clipped by 2 bases and J by 5 bases, with 15 bases between them. CDR3 sequence reads: CASSYAIPKGTEAFF. In DNA, the CDR3 is TGTGCCAGCAGTTACGCGATCCCTAAAGGGACTGAAGCTTTCTTT.

This clonotype has a single count. V usage is TRBV7-2 and J usage is TRBJ1-2; D might be TRBD1 (5 bases). V was clipped by 5 bases and J by 4 bases, with 20 bases between them. From germline, CDR1 is SGHTA and CDR2 FQGNSA. The CDR3 is 16 residues long. The CDR3 sequence is CASSPHGAEASYGYTF. The CDR3, as DNA: TGTGCCAGCAGCCCCCATGGGGCCGAGGCGTCCTATGGCTACACCTTC.

The sample holds many counts of this clonotype. V usage is TRBV15 and J usage is TRBJ2-7; 10 bases map to TRBD2. This CDR3 is 15 amino acids long. The V segment lost 1 base and the J segment 2 bases; nucleotides outside the gene matches: 2. Germline CDR1 reads LNHNV; CDR2 reads YYDKDF (reference sequence). The CDR3 sequence is CATSRASGGPYEQYF. For the CDR3, the DNA is TGTGCCACCAGCAGAGCTAGCGGGGGTCCCTACGAGCAGTACTTC. The full variable domain, with the rest looked up from reference TRBV15 and TRBJ2-7, is DAMVIQNPRYQVTQFGKPVTLSCSQTLNHNVMYWYQQKSSQAPKLLFHYYDKDFNNEADTPDNFQSRRPNTSFCFLDIRSPGLGDTAMYLCATSRASGGPYEQYFGPGTRLTVT.

Comments on this clonotype: This may come from a read error, since a much larger clone is one base off. The chain recombines TRBV9 with TRBJ2-1; D may be TRBD2 (5 bases). The J call may be in error: the DNA end matches TRBJ2-7 better. Germline CDR1 SGDLS, CDR2 YYNGEE. This CDR3 contains 14 residues. CDR3 sequence reads: CASSPRGNYNEQYF. The CDR3 nucleotides read TGTGCCAGCAGCCCCCGAGGGAACTACAATGAGCAGTACTTC.

The CDR3 loop reads CASSDLTGAETQYF. CDR3 nucleotides: TGTGCCAGCAGCGACCTAACAGGGGCCGAGACCCAGTACTTC. This sequence joins TRBV3-1 and TRBJ2-7; 7 nucleotides line up with TRBD1. The J call is in doubt because the DNA end fits TRBJ2-5 better. This CDR3 region has 14 residues. Germline-derived CDR1 and CDR2 are LGHDT and YNNKEL (reference sequence).